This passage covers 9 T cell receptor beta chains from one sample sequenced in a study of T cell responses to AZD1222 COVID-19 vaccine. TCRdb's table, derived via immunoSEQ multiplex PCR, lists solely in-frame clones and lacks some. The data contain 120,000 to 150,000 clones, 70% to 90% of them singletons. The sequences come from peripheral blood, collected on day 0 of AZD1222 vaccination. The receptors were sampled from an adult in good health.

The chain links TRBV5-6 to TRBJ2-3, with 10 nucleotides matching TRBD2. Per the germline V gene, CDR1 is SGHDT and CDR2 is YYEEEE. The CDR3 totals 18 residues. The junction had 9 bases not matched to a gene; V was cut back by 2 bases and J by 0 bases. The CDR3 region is CASSFLAGGILSTDTQYF. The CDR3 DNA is TGTGCCAGCAGCTTTTTAGCGGGGGGAATTCTCAGCACAGATACGCAGTATTTT.

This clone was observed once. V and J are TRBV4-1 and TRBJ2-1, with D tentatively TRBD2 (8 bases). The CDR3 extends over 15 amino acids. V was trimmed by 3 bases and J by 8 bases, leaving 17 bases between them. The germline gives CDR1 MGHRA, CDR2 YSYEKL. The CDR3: CASSHGRGRPDEQFF. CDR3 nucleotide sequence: TGCGCCAGCAGCCACGGGAGGGGGCGCCCCGATGAGCAGTTCTTC.

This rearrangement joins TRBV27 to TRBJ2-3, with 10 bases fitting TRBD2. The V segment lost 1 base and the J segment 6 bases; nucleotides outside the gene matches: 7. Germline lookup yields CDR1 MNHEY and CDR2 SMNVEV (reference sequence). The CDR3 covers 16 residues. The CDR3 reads CASSLWLAGDGDTQYF. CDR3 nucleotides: TGTGCCAGCAGTTTATGGCTAGCGGGGGATGGGGATACGCAGTATTTT.

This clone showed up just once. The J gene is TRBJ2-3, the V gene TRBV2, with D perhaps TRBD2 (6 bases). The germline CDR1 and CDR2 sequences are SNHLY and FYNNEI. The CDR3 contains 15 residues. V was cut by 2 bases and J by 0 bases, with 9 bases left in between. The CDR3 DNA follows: TGTGCCAGCAGTGAAACGGGACTGAGCACAGATACGCAGTATTTT. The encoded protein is CASSETGLSTDTQYF.

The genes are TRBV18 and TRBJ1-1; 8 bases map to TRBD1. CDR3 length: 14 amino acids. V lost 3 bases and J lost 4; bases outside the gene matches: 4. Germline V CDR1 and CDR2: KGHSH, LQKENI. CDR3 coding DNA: TGTGCCAGCTCACCTTGGACAGGGTTCACTGAAGCTTTCTTT. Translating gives CASSPWTGFTEAFF.

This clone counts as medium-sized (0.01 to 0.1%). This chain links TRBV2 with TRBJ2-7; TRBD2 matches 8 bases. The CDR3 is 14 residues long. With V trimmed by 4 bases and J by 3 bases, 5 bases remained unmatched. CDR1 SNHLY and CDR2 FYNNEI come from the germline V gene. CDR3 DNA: TGTGCCAGCAGTGTTCAAGCGGGGGACTACGAGCAGTACTTC. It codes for CASSVQAGDYEQYF. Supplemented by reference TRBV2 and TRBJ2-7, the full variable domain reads EPEVTQTPSHQVTQMGQEVILRCVPISNHLYFYWYRQILGQKVEFLVSFYNNEISEKSEIFDDQFSVERPDGSNFTLKIRSTKLEDSAMYFCASSVQAGDYEQYFGPGTRLTVT.

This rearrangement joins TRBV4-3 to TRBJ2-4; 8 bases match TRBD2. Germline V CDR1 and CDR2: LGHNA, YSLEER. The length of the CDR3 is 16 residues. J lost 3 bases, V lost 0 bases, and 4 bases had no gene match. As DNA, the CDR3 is TGCGCCAGCAGCCAAGATCGGGGGGGAAGCAAAAACATTCAGTACTTC. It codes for CASSQDRGGSKNIQYF.

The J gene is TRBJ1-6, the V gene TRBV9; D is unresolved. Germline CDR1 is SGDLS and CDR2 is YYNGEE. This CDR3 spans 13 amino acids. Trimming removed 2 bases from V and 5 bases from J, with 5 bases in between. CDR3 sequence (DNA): TGTGCCAGCAGCGTGCAGAATAATTCACCCCTCCACTTT. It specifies CASSVQNNSPLHF.

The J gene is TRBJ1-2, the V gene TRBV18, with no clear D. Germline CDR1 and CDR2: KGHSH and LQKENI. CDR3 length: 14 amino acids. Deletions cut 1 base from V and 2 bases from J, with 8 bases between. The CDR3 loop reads CASSPLRENYGYTF. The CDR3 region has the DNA TGTGCCAGCTCACCACTTAGGGAGAACTATGGCTACACCTTC.